This record looks at one T cell receptor (beta chain) sequence and its context. No antigen is known for it. These data belong to a study of identical twins. Study findings and constraints: Potential partial confounding of zero-insertion analyses by invariant MAIT and iNKT cells was noted. Whereas memory repertoires showed no such difference, abundant cord blood beta clonotypes carried fewer insertions.

There were only healthy Caucasians among the donors. A universal primer site was added by template switching, and unique molecular identifiers were carried by the cDNA. A single record per CDR3 protein comes from TCRdb applying MiXCR to the 5' RACE reads. The table has fewer than 350,000 distinct CDR3 sequences, about 8.3% seen once. The CDR3 runs to 14 residues. V lost 4 bases, J lost 5 bases, and 14 bases lay in between. The V gene's germline CDR1 is LNHDA and CDR2 SQIVND (reference sequence). This sample also belongs to another study, concerning yellow fever vaccine responses in identical twins.

The origin of this receptor is a woman between 18 and 29 years old in good health. Sequencing used memory (CD45RO+) T cells sorted from blood. The chain carries TRBV19 and TRBJ2-5; the D gene is possibly TRBD2 (6 bases). For the CDR3, the DNA is TGTGCCAGTAGTACCCGAGGAGGGCGGGAGACCCAGTACTTC. Its translation: CASSTRGGRETQYF.